This T cell receptor (beta chain) emerged from a study of T cell responses to AZD1222 COVID-19 vaccine. Notes on the study in general: A rise in Spike-specific TCR breadth and depth followed two AZD1222 doses.

Turning to this clone: No antigen is known for it.

This CDR3 has 15 residues. V lost 10 bases, J lost 8 bases, and 8 bases stayed unmatched. Germline V gene data show CDR1 as MDHEN and CDR2 as SYDVKM. Using immunoSEQ multiplex PCR, the repertoire was profiled, and TCRdb retains in-frame clones only, with some absent. This table holds some 150,000 clones, roughly 94% found once. This sequence was found in an adult in good health. The starting material was peripheral blood, obtained on day 0 of MenACWY control vaccination. The chain uses TRBV28 and TRBJ2-2, with 15 bases matching TRBD2. CDR3 bases: TGTGCCATACGACCAGGGACTAGCGGGAGGGGGGAGCTGTTTTTT. It is translated as CAIRPGTSGRGELFF.